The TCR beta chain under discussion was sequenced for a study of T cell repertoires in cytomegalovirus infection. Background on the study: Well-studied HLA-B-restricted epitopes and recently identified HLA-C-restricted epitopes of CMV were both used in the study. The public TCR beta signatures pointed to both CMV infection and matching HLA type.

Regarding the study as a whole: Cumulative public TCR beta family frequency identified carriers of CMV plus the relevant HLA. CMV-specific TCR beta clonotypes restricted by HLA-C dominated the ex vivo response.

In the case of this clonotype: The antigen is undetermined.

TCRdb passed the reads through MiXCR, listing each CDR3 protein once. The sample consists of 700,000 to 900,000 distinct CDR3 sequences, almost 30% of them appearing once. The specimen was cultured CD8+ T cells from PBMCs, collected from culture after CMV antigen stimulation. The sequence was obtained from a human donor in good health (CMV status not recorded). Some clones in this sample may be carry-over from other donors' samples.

The CDR3 nucleotides are TGTGCCAGCAGCTTAGAAACAGTAAGCTACGAGCAGTACTTC. Its protein is CASSLETVSYEQYF. This chain connects TRBV7-6 to TRBJ2-7; D is ambiguous. Germline CDR1 reads SGHVS; CDR2 reads FNYEAQ. This CDR3 comprises 14 residues. Trimming cost V 1 base and J 3 bases, with 10 bases left between them.